A single sample is the source of the 23 T cell receptor beta chains below, sequenced in a study of blood T cell repertoires in COVID-19. Profiling relied on immunoSEQ multiplex PCR, and the TCRdb table lists in-frame clones only, not all of them. The data show some 160,000 clones, with approximately 91% seen just once and 4.5% to 5% held by the top ten. Material for sequencing was peripheral blood. These receptors were obtained from a man between 18 and 35 years old with COVID-19, enrolled during active disease.

This clone was recorded once. This chain connects TRBV24-1 to TRBJ2-5; TRBD1 aligns across 9 bases. Per germline, CDR1 KGHDR and CDR2 SFDVKD. Losses at the gene ends were 4 bases for V and 1 base for J; bases not matched to a gene: 9. CDR3 size: 17 residues. CDR3 sequence: CATSDPTGGRPQETQYF. CDR3 bases: TGTGCCACCAGTGACCCGACAGGGGGGAGGCCCCAAGAGACCCAGTACTTC.

This clone has just a few counts. The rearrangement uses TRBV27 and TRBJ1-6; D might be TRBD1 (6 bases). V was clipped by 4 bases and J by 9 bases, with 16 bases between them. The CDR3 extends over 15 amino acids. Germline V gene sequence: CDR1 MNHEY, CDR2 SMNVEV (reference sequence). CDR3 nucleotides: TGTGCCAGCAGTTCAGAACCCAGGGGATCTTCACCCCTCCACTTT. This codes for CASSSEPRGSSPLHF.

This rearrangement joins TRBV28 to TRBJ2-7; D possibly corresponds to TRBD2 (5 bases). The ends were cut back, 4 bases at V and 3 bases at J, with 10 bases in the middle. The CDR3 consists of 13 residues. Germline CDR1 MDHEN, CDR2 SYDVKM. The CDR3 DNA follows: TGTGCCAGCAGTTCCCTCGGGATCTACGAGCAGTACTTC. Protein sequence: CASSSLGIYEQYF.

The J gene is TRBJ1-2, the V gene TRBV9; perhaps TRBD1 as D (6 bases). Germline V lookup: CDR1 SGDLS, CDR2 YYNGEE. The CDR3 covers 12 residues. V lost 3 bases, J lost 8 bases, and 11 bases lay in between. The CDR3 nucleotides read TGTGCCAGCAGCGCGACAGGTTCGGGCTACACCTTC. It is translated as CASSATGSGYTF. Together with reference TRBV9 and TRBJ1-2, the CDR3 gives the full variable domain: DSGVTQTPKHLITATGQRVTLRCSPRSGDLSVYWYQQSLDQGLQFLIQYYNGEERAKGNILERFSAQQFPDLHSELNLSSLELGDSALYFCASSATGSGYTFGSGTRLTVV.

This chain joins TRBV13 and TRBJ2-1; D is possibly TRBD2 (6 bases). CDR1 and CDR2 (germline): PRHDT, FYEKMQ (reference sequence). This CDR3 is built from 14 residues. V was shortened by 5 bases and J by 4 bases, with 12 bases between the two germline ends. DNA for the CDR3: TGTGCCAGCAGCCTCACCGGGACTTACAATGAGCAGTTCTTC. Amino acids: CASSLTGTYNEQFF.

The table lists this clone with a count of one. This chain joins TRBV30 and TRBJ2-2; 9 bases are a match to TRBD2. The trim removed 4 bases at V and 5 bases at J, leaving 8 bases unmatched. The germline gives CDR1 GTSNPN, CDR2 SVGIG (reference sequence). The CDR3 has 15 amino acids. The CDR3 DNA is TGTGCCTGGAATTCAGGACTAGCGTTAACCGGGGAGCTGTTTTTT. Residues: CAWNSGLALTGELFF.

This clone appeared a single time. The chain couples TRBV6-2 or TRBV6-3 to TRBJ1-2, with 8 positions matching TRBD1. V lost 2 bases, J lost 4 bases, and 12 bases stayed unmatched. Germline V gene data show CDR1 as MNHEY and CDR2 as SVGEGT. CDR3 size: 17 residues. The CDR3, as DNA: TGTGCCAGCAGTTACCCGGCGGACAGGGAGATTTCCTATGGCTACACCTTC. This codes for CASSYPADREISYGYTF.

This chain connects TRBV7-2 to TRBJ2-7; weak D call: TRBD1 (6 bases). The CDR3 extends over 14 amino acids. Germline CDR1 is SGHTA and CDR2 is FQGNSA. V was cut by 4 bases and J by 0 bases, with 10 bases left in between. The CDR3 coding sequence is TGTGCCAGCAGCTACAGGGTTGGCTCCTACGAGCAGTACTTC. Translated: CASSYRVGSYEQYF.

This rearrangement joins TRBV11-2 to TRBJ2-5; 8 bases are a match to TRBD2. CDR3 length: 19 amino acids. CDR1 SGHAT and CDR2 FQNNGV come from the germline V gene. Trimming cost V 1 base and J 0 bases; bases outside gene matches: 13. In DNA, the CDR3 is TGTGCCAGCAGCTTAGGCCGGGGGTTGGTAGCGGGGTACCAAGAGACCCAGTACTTC. Protein product: CASSLGRGLVAGYQETQYF.

This chain uses TRBV6-6 with TRBJ2-7, with 10 nucleotides matching TRBD2. The germline gives CDR1 MNHNY, CDR2 SVGAGI (reference sequence). CDR3 length equals 14 residues. V trimming: 7 bases; J trimming: 4 bases; junction bases outside the gene matches: 7. CDR3 sequence reads: CASTPSGSTYEQYF. DNA for the CDR3: TGTGCCAGCACGCCTAGCGGGAGTACTTACGAGCAGTACTTC.

The chain employs TRBV28 and TRBJ1-2; no definite D call. The CDR3 extends over 14 amino acids. Germline loops: CDR1 MDHEN, CDR2 SYDVKM. V was shortened by 4 bases and J by 6 bases, with 15 bases between the two germline ends. In DNA, the CDR3 is TGTGCCAGCAGTTCCTACGGGATCCAGGATGGCTACACCTTC. This gives the protein CASSSYGIQDGYTF.

V is TRBV4-3 and J is TRBJ1-2; D possibly corresponds to TRBD1 (6 bases). CDR1 is LGHNA and CDR2 is YSLEER in the germline V gene. CDR3 length: 15 amino acids. Deletions cut 2 bases from V and 8 bases from J, with 18 bases between. CDR3 DNA: TGCGCCAGCAGCCAACGTCCGGACAGTCCTTCAGGCTACACCTTC. Translation gives CASSQRPDSPSGYTF.

The chain employs TRBV9 and TRBJ2-1, with unresolved D. The CDR3 length is 13 residues. Germline V gene data show CDR1 as SGDLS and CDR2 as YYNGEE. V dropped 4 bases and J dropped 6 bases, with 11 bases sitting between them. CDR3 nucleotides: TGTGCCAGCAGCCCAAGTAACAGCAATGAGCAGTTCTTC. Its translation is CASSPSNSNEQFF.

The CDR3 coding sequence is TGTGCCAGCTCGAGGCAGGGGGCCTACGAGCAGTACTTC. Translating it yields CASSRQGAYEQYF. This chain connects TRBV18 to TRBJ2-7; TRBD1 matches 7 bases. Trimming at V came to 6 bases and at J to 2 bases, leaving 4 bases not matched to a gene. The V gene's germline CDR1 is KGHSH and CDR2 LQKENI. CDR3 length: 13 amino acids.

V gene TRBV29-1 combines with J gene TRBJ2-1, with 8 bases aligning to TRBD2. Trimming took 6 bases from V and 2 from J; bases not matched to a gene: 15. The CDR3 is 17 amino acids. Germline CDR1 SQVTM, CDR2 ANQGSEA. The CDR3 DNA is TGCAGCGTCGAACTACTTGGAGGAGCGGGAGCCTACAATGAGCAGTTCTTC. This sequence encodes CSVELLGGAGAYNEQFF.

This clone appeared once. The chain employs TRBV7-7 and TRBJ2-2, with 11 bases lining up with TRBD2. The CDR3 sequence is 15 residues long. V dropped 6 bases and J dropped 4; count of bases not matched to a gene: 4. Germline V CDR1 and CDR2: SSHAT, FNYEAQ (reference sequence). CDR3 loop: CASSSTSGTTGELFF. The CDR3 nucleotides are TGTGCCAGCAGTTCGACTAGCGGGACCACCGGGGAGCTGTTTTTT.

The rearrangement links TRBV6-1 to TRBJ2-7; D may be TRBD1 (5 bases). V was cut by 1 base and J by 2 bases, with 9 bases left in between. CDR1 and CDR2 from the germline V gene are MNHNS and SASEGT. This CDR3 spans 14 amino acids. The CDR3 spells CASSEGAGPYEQYF. CDR3 coding DNA: TGTGCCAGCAGTGAAGGGGCAGGGCCCTACGAGCAGTACTTC.

This clone was recorded many times. The CDR3 nucleotides read TGTGCCAGTAGTATCCAGATCGGGGGGAGCTCTGGAAACACCATATATTTT. This encodes CASSIQIGGSSGNTIYF. The chain is built from TRBV19 and TRBJ1-3, with TRBD1 as a possible D gene (5 bases). This CDR3 is built from 17 residues. The V end lost 3 bases, the J end lost 0 bases, and 15 bases lay between the germline ends. CDR1 is LNHDA and CDR2 is SQIVND in the germline V gene (reference sequence).

The CDR3 sequence: CASSLRVAGGINEQFF. The CDR3 coding sequence is TGCGCCAGCAGTCTAAGAGTGGCGGGAGGGATAAATGAGCAGTTCTTC. The chain employs TRBV5-1 and TRBJ2-1, with 9 bases aligning to TRBD2. The CDR3 length is 16 residues. With 5 bases clipped from V and 7 bases from J, the junction kept 13 bases outside the gene matches. Germline V gene sequence: CDR1 SGHRS, CDR2 YFSETQ.

The rearrangement links TRBV28 to TRBJ1-5; no clear D gene. Deletions cut 2 bases from V and 3 bases from J, with 11 bases between. CDR1 and CDR2 (germline): MDHEN, SYDVKM. The CDR3 contains 15 residues. The CDR3, as DNA: TGTGCCAGCAGTTTAACAGATTCCATCAATCAGCCCCAGCATTTT. Protein: CASSLTDSINQPQHF.

The chain employs TRBV18 and TRBJ2-2; 7 nucleotides agree with TRBD1. The CDR3 contains 16 residues. V was pared by 3 bases and J by 0 bases, with 4 bases of the junction left unmatched. Germline V gene lookup returns CDR1 KGHSH and CDR2 LQKENI. CDR3 sequence reads: CASSPRTGSNTGELFF. The CDR3 nucleotides read TGTGCCAGCTCACCTCGGACAGGCTCGAACACCGGGGAGCTGTTTTTT. Full variable domain (missing parts from reference TRBV18 and TRBJ2-2): NAGVMQNPRHLVRRRGQEARLRCSPMKGHSHVYWYRQLPEEGLKFMVYLQKENIIDESGMPKERFSAEFPKEGPSILRIQQVVRGDSAAYFCASSPRTGSNTGELFFGEGSRLTVL.

The V call is TRBV27, the J call TRBJ2-7; maybe TRBD2 (5 bases). The CDR3 consists of 16 residues. CDR1 MNHEY and CDR2 SMNVEV come from the germline V gene (reference sequence). V dropped 7 bases and J dropped 3 bases, with 22 bases sitting between them. CDR3 sequence: CASTLFLGDGDYEQYF. DNA for the CDR3: TGTGCCAGCACCCTTTTTTTGGGAGACGGGGACTACGAGCAGTACTTC.

The chain is built from TRBV9 and TRBJ2-1; 10 bases line up with TRBD2. CDR3 length: 15 residues. Trimming at V came to 3 bases and at J to 4 bases, leaving 4 bases not matched to a gene. Per the germline V gene, CDR1 is SGDLS and CDR2 is YYNGEE. The CDR3 coding sequence is TGTGCCAGCAGCGGTAGCGGGGGGACTTACAATGAGCAGTTCTTC. Encoded protein: CASSGSGGTYNEQFF.